This is a list of T cell receptor beta chains from one sample in a study of blood T cells in healthy people across ages. One entry per CDR3 protein results from TCRdb running MiXCR on the 5' RACE reads. The repertoire holds 1.4 million or so distinct CDR3 sequences, with about 45% as singletons. The sample consisted of blood. These receptors were collected from a woman in her late teens or twenties in good health. CDR3s include the opening cysteine and the closing phenylalanine or tryptophan. D genes are given only for firm matches. Clone size is stated in some rows and not others, as once, few, many or a class when expanded.

>-|TRBD2|TRBV13|TRBJ2-3
CASSTSGSFTDTKYF
TGTGCCAGCAGCACTAGCGGGAGTTTTACAGATACGAAGTATTTT
>-|-|TRBV29-1|TRBJ2-7
CSVADRATHYEQYF
TGCAGCGTTGCCGACCGGGCCACCCACTACGAGCAGTACTTC
>-|-|TRBV12-3/TRBV12-4|TRBJ1-2
CASSVEGSRYGYTF
TGTGCCAGCAGTGTAGAGGGATCGCGGTATGGCTACACCTTC
>-|-|TRBV27|TRBJ2-4
CASSSRVRENIQYF
TGTGCCAGCTCCTCCCGGGTCCGAGAAAACATTCAGTACTTC
>-|TRBD1|TRBV30|TRBJ1-6
CASRQRQGKNSPLHF
TGTGCCTCCCGCCAAAGACAGGGAAAAAATTCACCCCTCCACTTT
>few|-|TRBV6-4|TRBJ1-2
CASSEGLNYGYTF
TGTGCCAGCAGTGAAGGTCTGAACTATGGCTACACCTTC
>few|-|TRBV27|TRBJ1-6
CASRPTGQNSPLHF
TGTGCCAGCAGACCAACAGGGCAGAATTCACCCCTCCACTTT
>few|-|TRBV29-1|TRBJ1-1
CSVQGGSTEAFF
TGCAGCGTTCAGGGAGGGAGCACTGAAGCTTTCTTT
>few|TRBD2|TRBV4-3|TRBJ2-7
CASSQVWVSGDSYEQYF
TGCGCCAGCAGCCAAGTGTGGGTAAGCGGGGACTCCTACGAGCAGTACTTC
>-|-|TRBV12-3/TRBV12-4|TRBJ1-5
CASTPGRYSNQPQHF
TGTGCCAGCACCCCTGGCCGTTATAGCAATCAGCCCCAGCATTTT
>many|-|TRBV4-2|TRBJ2-2
CASSQVEGGTGELFF
TGTGCCAGCAGCCAAGTGGAAGGGGGCACCGGGGAGCTGTTTTTT
>-|-|TRBV19|TRBJ2-5
CASSIRSVPQETQYF
TGTGCCAGTAGTATACGTTCGGTGCCCCAAGAGACCCAGTACTTC
>few|TRBD2|TRBV4-1|TRBJ2-1
CASSQALAGDYEQFF
TGCGCCAGCAGCCAAGCACTAGCGGGAGACTATGAGCAGTTCTTC
>few|-|TRBV12-3/TRBV12-4|TRBJ1-3
CASSSYRDASGNTIYF
TGTGCCAGCAGTTCCTATCGGGACGCTTCTGGAAACACCATATATTTT
>few|-|TRBV4-1|TRBJ1-4
CASSTRPNTLSEKLFF
TGCGCCAGCAGCACAAGACCGAATACTCTTTCAGAAAAACTGTTTTTT
>-|-|TRBV18|TRBJ2-1
CASSPDLLRADEQFF
TGTGCCAGCTCACCGGACCTTCTGCGGGCGGATGAGCAGTTCTTC
>-|TRBD1|TRBV7-9|TRBJ2-7
CASNPSGTGSYEQYF
TGTGCCAGCAACCCGTCCGGGACAGGGTCCTACGAGCAGTACTTC
>-|TRBD1|TRBV6-1|TRBJ2-2
CVSSLRQGGDGTGELFF
TGTGTCAGCAGCTTGCGACAGGGGGGCGACGGGACCGGGGAGCTGTTTTTT
>-|TRBD1|TRBV12-3/TRBV12-4|TRBJ2-5
CASSPSPGQDPQETQYF
TGTGCCAGCAGTCCCTCCCCTGGACAGGACCCTCAAGAGACCCAGTACTTC
>-|-|TRBV14|TRBJ2-3
CASSQVLPDTQYF
TGTGCCAGCAGCCAAGTCTTGCCAGATACGCAGTATTTT
>-|-|TRBV7-2|TRBJ2-4
CASSLDSYERYF
TGTGCCAGCAGCTTAGACTCCTACGAGCGGTACTTC
>-|-|TRBV20-1|TRBJ2-2
CSARVLAANTGELFF
TGCAGTGCTAGGGTCCTAGCAGCGAACACCGGGGAGCTGTTTTTT
>-|TRBD2|TRBV4-3|TRBJ2-5
CASSQDTTSWETQYF
TGCGCCAGCAGCCAAGATACGACTAGCTGGGAGACCCAGTACTTC
>few|TRBD2|TRBV28|TRBJ2-7
CASRTSGRYEQYF
TGTGCCAGCAGGACTAGCGGGAGGTACGAGCAGTACTTC
>-|-|TRBV6-6|TRBJ2-5
CASSFSGAVGETQYF
TGTGCCAGCAGTTTTTCAGGGGCGGTAGGAGAGACCCAGTACTTC
>few|-|TRBV7-7|TRBJ2-5
CASSSIPLGETQYF
TGTGCTAGCAGCTCTATCCCCCTCGGGGAGACCCAGTACTTC